The 10 T cell receptor beta chains given below trace back to one sample, sequenced in a study of blood T cell repertoires in COVID-19. Profiled with immunoSEQ multiplex PCR; TCRdb holds only in-frame clones, not every one. The data show approximately 97,000 clones, around 88% seen once. Sequencing used peripheral blood. The receptor set was obtained from a man aged 45-65 years with COVID-19, enrolled during active disease.

This clone was counted once. The V call is TRBV6-5, the J call TRBJ1-5; D gene uncertain. The V and J ends lost 2 bases and 7 bases respectively, with 15 bases between them. CDR1 and CDR2 from the germline V gene are MNHEY and SVGAGI. The CDR3 sequence is 15 residues long. CDR3 sequence (DNA): TGTGCCAGCAGTTACAAATCGGGGTCTGGCCAGCCCCAGCATTTT. Protein: CASSYKSGSGQPQHF.

This rearrangement joins TRBV5-5 to TRBJ2-7; maybe TRBD1 (5 bases). This CDR3 contains 15 residues. Trimming shortened V by 0 bases and J by 2 bases, and 12 bases separated the two germline ends. Germline CDR1 is SGHKS and CDR2 is YYEKEE (reference sequence). CDR3 coding DNA: TGTGCCAGCAGCTTGGAAGGGGTGTTAACCTACGAGCAGTACTTC. It specifies CASSLEGVLTYEQYF.

The chain carries TRBV6-4 and TRBJ2-1; 9 bases agree with TRBD2. Germline assignment: CDR1 MRHNA and CDR2 SNTAGT. The CDR3 extends over 15 amino acids. Trimming removed 0 bases from V and 3 bases from J; junction bases left unmatched: 0. The CDR3 bases are TGTGCCAGCAGTGACTCGCGGGGGGGCTACAATGAGCAGTTCTTC. Translated, it gives CASSDSRGGYNEQFF.

This clone has only a few counts. The rearrangement joins TRBV5-4 to TRBJ1-4; TRBD1 matches at 7 bases. Germline V gene data show CDR1 as SGHNT and CDR2 as YYREEE (reference sequence). The J segment lost 6 bases and the V segment lost 6 bases, leaving 11 bases of the junction unmatched. The length of the CDR3 is 15 residues. The CDR3 nucleotides read TGTGCCAGCAAGCCCCAAGGGGGCGCGTATGAAAAACTGTTTTTT. As protein: CASKPQGGAYEKLFF.

The J gene is TRBJ1-1, the V gene TRBV5-6, with a weak D call TRBD1 (5 bases). Germline CDR1 is SGHDT and CDR2 is YYEEEE. The CDR3 totals 16 residues. Trimming left V 0 bases short and J 0 bases short, with 12 bases between. The CDR3 region is CASSLALARVNTEAFF. The DNA of the CDR3 is TGTGCCAGCAGCTTGGCCTTGGCCAGGGTGAACACTGAAGCTTTCTTT.

The rearrangement links TRBV27 to TRBJ2-5; tentatively, D is TRBD2 (5 bases). The CDR3 length is 13 residues. The V end lost 0 bases, the J end lost 4 bases, and 6 bases lay between the germline ends. From germline, CDR1 is MNHEY and CDR2 SMNVEV (reference sequence). The CDR3 spells CASSLSGRETQYF. In DNA form, the CDR3 reads TGTGCCAGCAGTTTATCGGGGAGAGAGACCCAGTACTTC.

The chain employs TRBV19 and TRBJ1-5; D might be TRBD1 (6 bases). The CDR3 sequence is 14 residues long. V was trimmed by 5 bases and J by 3 bases, leaving 11 bases between them. Germline values: CDR1 LNHDA, CDR2 SQIVND (reference sequence). CDR3 amino acids: CASSPRDNNQPQHF. CDR3 coding DNA: TGTGCCAGTAGTCCCCGGGACAACAATCAGCCCCAGCATTTT.

The chain employs TRBV3-1 (or the pseudogene TRBV3-2) and TRBJ1-2, with D perhaps matching TRBD1 (5 bases). Per germline, CDR1 LGHDT and CDR2 YNNKEL (reference sequence). CDR3 size: 14 residues. V dropped 1 base and J dropped 4 bases, with 10 bases sitting between them. CDR3 nucleotide sequence: TGTGCCAGCAGCCAAGTGGGGGGTCTCTATGGCTACACCTTC. Encoded protein: CASSQVGGLYGYTF.

The gene calls are TRBV9 and TRBJ1-3; 8 bases fit TRBD1. V lost 0 bases and J lost 4; bases outside the gene matches: 6. The CDR3 length is 16 residues. Looked up from germline, CDR1 is SGDLS and CDR2 is YYNGEE. In nucleotides, the CDR3 is TGTGCCAGCAGCGTAGGCGGCAGGGGGCTCGGAAACACCATATATTTT. It yields the protein CASSVGGRGLGNTIYF.

This clone appeared a few times. This rearrangement joins TRBV7-3 to TRBJ2-5; D gene unclear. Germline lookup yields CDR1 SGHTA and CDR2 FQGTGA. This CDR3 has 13 amino acids. V was trimmed by 1 base and J by 9 bases, leaving 12 bases between them. CDR3 in amino acids: CASSLNTQNAQYF. CDR3 nucleotides: TGTGCCAGCAGCTTAAATACCCAGAACGCCCAGTACTTC.